A selection of T cell receptor beta chains follows, all from one sample in a study of shared clonotypes between healthy human individuals. Sequencing was performed with immunoSEQ multiplex PCR; in TCRdb, only in-frame clones are kept and a portion is missing. This sample has 450,000 to 600,000 clones, with roughly 85% found just once. Sequenced material: PBMCs. These receptors were obtained from a middle-aged woman in good health. Some clones in this sample may be carry-over from other donors' samples. Both conserved end residues are part of each CDR3. Each record gives: D gene, clone size, J gene, V gene, CDR3 protein, CDR3 DNA. A D gene is named only where the DNA matches it firmly. A clone size is listed for some rows: how often the clone was seen (once, few, many), or a class if it is expanded.

d_call: TRBD1; clone_size: -; j_call: TRBJ1-1; v_call: TRBV2; cdr3_aa: CASSEAQGGANTEAFF; cdr3_nt: TGTGCCAGCAGTGAAGCGCAGGGGGGGGCGAACACTGAAGCTTTCTTT
d_call: TRBD2; clone_size: -; j_call: TRBJ2-1; v_call: TRBV2; cdr3_aa: CASRRLAGGPNEQFF; cdr3_nt: TGTGCCAGCAGGCGACTAGCGGGAGGGCCAAATGAGCAGTTCTTC
d_call: -; clone_size: -; j_call: TRBJ2-7; v_call: TRBV20-1; cdr3_aa: CSAPIYEQYF; cdr3_nt: TGCAGTGCGCCGATCTACGAGCAGTACTTC
d_call: -; clone_size: -; j_call: TRBJ1-5; v_call: TRBV11-2; cdr3_aa: CASSRDTNQPQHF; cdr3_nt: TGTGCCAGCAGCCGGGACACAAATCAGCCCCAGCATTTT
d_call: -; clone_size: -; j_call: TRBJ1-2; v_call: TRBV2; cdr3_aa: CASSEGQGVYGYTF; cdr3_nt: TGTGCCAGCAGTGAGGGACAAGGAGTCTATGGCTACACCTTC
d_call: -; clone_size: -; j_call: TRBJ1-3; v_call: TRBV7-2; cdr3_aa: CASSLAGLTSGNTIYF; cdr3_nt: TGTGCCAGCAGCTTAGCTGGACTTACCTCTGGAAACACCATATATTTT
d_call: TRBD2; clone_size: many; j_call: TRBJ2-1; v_call: TRBV9; cdr3_aa: CASSLTSGTSYNEQFF; cdr3_nt: TGTGCCAGCAGCCTGACTAGCGGGACCTCCTACAATGAGCAGTTCTTC
d_call: -; clone_size: -; j_call: TRBJ1-1; v_call: TRBV6-5; cdr3_aa: CASSYQVGGNTEAFF; cdr3_nt: TGTGCCAGCAGTTATCAGGTGGGAGGGAACACTGAAGCTTTCTTT
d_call: -; clone_size: -; j_call: TRBJ2-3; v_call: TRBV4-2; cdr3_aa: CASSQEWSKTDTQYF; cdr3_nt: TGTGCCAGCAGCCAAGAATGGTCGAAAACGGATACGCAGTATTTT
d_call: -; clone_size: -; j_call: TRBJ2-3; v_call: TRBV4-1; cdr3_aa: CASSQSISTDTQYF; cdr3_nt: TGCGCCAGCAGTCAGTCGATTAGCACAGATACGCAGTATTTT
d_call: -; clone_size: -; j_call: TRBJ2-7; v_call: TRBV2; cdr3_aa: CASSSIVGRGSYEQYF; cdr3_nt: TGTGCCAGCAGTTCAATAGTGGGACGGGGATCCTACGAGCAGTACTTC
d_call: -; clone_size: -; j_call: TRBJ2-5; v_call: TRBV7-2; cdr3_aa: CASSYYSGAQYF; cdr3_nt: TGTGCCAGCAGCTACTATTCGGGGGCCCAGTACTTC
d_call: TRBD2; clone_size: -; j_call: TRBJ2-7; v_call: TRBV27; cdr3_aa: CASSLGGDYEQYF; cdr3_nt: TGTGCCAGCAGCCTCGGGGGGGACTACGAGCAGTACTTC
d_call: TRBD1; clone_size: -; j_call: TRBJ1-4; v_call: TRBV2; cdr3_aa: CASSDGTANEKLFF; cdr3_nt: TGTGCCAGCAGTGACGGGACAGCTAATGAAAAACTGTTTTTT
d_call: TRBD1; clone_size: -; j_call: TRBJ1-2; v_call: TRBV28; cdr3_aa: CASSLTGGIGYGYTF; cdr3_nt: TGTGCCAGCAGTTTAACAGGGGGTATAGGCTATGGCTACACCTTC
d_call: -; clone_size: -; j_call: TRBJ1-6; v_call: TRBV10-3; cdr3_aa: CAISESRDSPLHF; cdr3_nt: TGTGCCATCAGTGAGTCGCGGGATTCACCCCTCCACTTT
d_call: TRBD1; clone_size: -; j_call: TRBJ2-3; v_call: TRBV7-2; cdr3_aa: CASRFAPRDRAATDTQYF; cdr3_nt: TGTGCCAGCAGGTTCGCACCCCGGGACAGGGCGGCCACAGATACGCAGTATTTT
d_call: TRBD1; clone_size: -; j_call: TRBJ2-7; v_call: TRBV2; cdr3_aa: CASNNPGTGLYEQYF; cdr3_nt: TGTGCCAGCAACAACCCCGGGACAGGGCTCTACGAGCAGTACTTC
d_call: TRBD2; clone_size: -; j_call: TRBJ2-1; v_call: TRBV11-1; cdr3_aa: CASSVGLATYNEQFF; cdr3_nt: TGTGCCAGCAGCGTGGGACTAGCAACCTACAATGAGCAGTTCTTC
d_call: -; clone_size: -; j_call: TRBJ1-1; v_call: TRBV28; cdr3_aa: CASSLATASEAFF; cdr3_nt: TGTGCCAGCAGTTTAGCTACAGCTTCTGAAGCTTTCTTT
d_call: TRBD1; clone_size: -; j_call: TRBJ2-7; v_call: TRBV18; cdr3_aa: CASSPTGTGVNEQYF; cdr3_nt: TGTGCCAGCTCACCGACCGGGACAGGGGTTAATGAGCAGTACTTC
d_call: -; clone_size: -; j_call: TRBJ2-7; v_call: TRBV6-6; cdr3_aa: CASSYSRASGSYEQYF; cdr3_nt: TGTGCCAGCAGTTACTCGAGAGCCTCAGGCTCCTACGAGCAGTACTTC
d_call: -; clone_size: -; j_call: TRBJ2-2; v_call: TRBV9; cdr3_aa: CASQGPYGAGELFF; cdr3_nt: TGTGCCAGCCAAGGTCCCTATGGTGCCGGGGAGCTGTTTTTT
d_call: TRBD1; clone_size: -; j_call: TRBJ1-6; v_call: TRBV30; cdr3_aa: CAWTAGTGGAYNSPLHF; cdr3_nt: TGTGCCTGGACCGCCGGGACAGGGGGCGCGTATAATTCACCCCTCCACTTT
d_call: -; clone_size: -; j_call: TRBJ1-1; v_call: TRBV7-6; cdr3_aa: CASSSGVVAFF; cdr3_nt: TGTGCCAGCAGCTCAGGGGTTGTAGCTTTCTTT
d_call: TRBD1; clone_size: -; j_call: TRBJ1-2; v_call: TRBV6-5; cdr3_aa: CASSRTGKDRGYTF; cdr3_nt: TGTGCCAGCAGTCGGACAGGAAAGGACCGTGGCTACACCTTC
d_call: TRBD2; clone_size: -; j_call: TRBJ2-5; v_call: TRBV29-1; cdr3_aa: CSVPTSGRVETQYF; cdr3_nt: TGCAGCGTTCCAACTAGCGGGAGGGTGGAGACCCAGTACTTC
d_call: -; clone_size: -; j_call: TRBJ2-3; v_call: TRBV10-3; cdr3_aa: CAISPPAGTSTDTQYF; cdr3_nt: TGTGCCATCAGCCCGCCGGCAGGGACTAGCACAGATACGCAGTATTTT
d_call: -; clone_size: once; j_call: TRBJ2-6; v_call: TRBV7-6; cdr3_aa: CASSLAGASGANVLTF; cdr3_nt: TGTGCCAGCAGCCTAGCAGGGGCCTCTGGGGCCAACGTCCTGACTTTC
d_call: -; clone_size: -; j_call: TRBJ2-1; v_call: TRBV6-1; cdr3_aa: CASSEKTGSYNEQFF; cdr3_nt: TGTGCCAGCAGCGAAAAGACAGGCTCCTACAATGAGCAGTTCTTC
d_call: -; clone_size: -; j_call: TRBJ2-7; v_call: TRBV28; cdr3_aa: CASSLPSRYEQYF; cdr3_nt: TGTGCCAGCAGTTTACCCAGCCGCTACGAGCAGTACTTC
d_call: -; clone_size: -; j_call: TRBJ2-7; v_call: TRBV9; cdr3_aa: CASSVEVGRPYEQYF; cdr3_nt: TGTGCCAGCAGCGTAGAAGTGGGCCGACCCTACGAGCAGTACTTC
d_call: TRBD2; clone_size: -; j_call: TRBJ2-3; v_call: TRBV5-1; cdr3_aa: CASRPLADLTDTQYF; cdr3_nt: TGCGCCAGCAGACCCCTAGCGGACCTCACAGATACGCAGTATTTT
d_call: -; clone_size: -; j_call: TRBJ1-5; v_call: TRBV10-3; cdr3_aa: CAISVAGDGNQPQHF; cdr3_nt: TGTGCCATCAGTGTTGCGGGAGACGGCAATCAGCCCCAGCATTTT
d_call: -; clone_size: -; j_call: TRBJ1-1; v_call: TRBV7-3; cdr3_aa: CASSAGWGTEAFF; cdr3_nt: TGTGCCAGCAGCGCTGGATGGGGGACTGAAGCTTTCTTT
d_call: -; clone_size: -; j_call: TRBJ1-3; v_call: TRBV2; cdr3_aa: CASSLGGAQRNTIYF; cdr3_nt: TGTGCCAGCAGTCTAGGAGGGGCGCAAAGAAACACCATATATTTT
d_call: -; clone_size: -; j_call: TRBJ1-3; v_call: TRBV6-1; cdr3_aa: CASSEGDGTAGNTIYF; cdr3_nt: TGTGCCAGCAGTGAGGGGGACGGGACGGCTGGAAACACCATATATTTT
d_call: -; clone_size: once; j_call: TRBJ2-1; v_call: TRBV11-1; cdr3_aa: CASSSNMAASYNEQFF; cdr3_nt: TGTGCCAGCAGCTCAAACATGGCGGCTTCCTACAATGAGCAGTTCTTC
d_call: TRBD2; clone_size: -; j_call: TRBJ2-7; v_call: TRBV7-2; cdr3_aa: CASSLRPGLEIAEQYF; cdr3_nt: TGTGCCAGCAGCTTAAGACCGGGACTAGAGATTGCCGAGCAGTACTTC
d_call: -; clone_size: once; j_call: TRBJ1-1; v_call: TRBV28; cdr3_aa: CASSLQGTSEAFF; cdr3_nt: TGTGCCAGCAGTTTACAGGGTACCTCTGAAGCTTTCTTT
d_call: TRBD2; clone_size: few; j_call: TRBJ2-7; v_call: TRBV4-2; cdr3_aa: CASSQDPTSGRVYEQYF; cdr3_nt: TGTGCCAGCAGCCAAGACCCTACTAGCGGGAGGGTCTACGAGCAGTACTTC
d_call: -; clone_size: once; j_call: TRBJ1-1; v_call: TRBV5-1; cdr3_aa: CASSLEALNTEAFF; cdr3_nt: TGCGCCAGCAGCTTGGAGGCCCTGAACACTGAAGCTTTCTTT
d_call: -; clone_size: -; j_call: TRBJ2-7; v_call: TRBV28; cdr3_aa: CASRVAYEQYF; cdr3_nt: TGTGCCAGCAGGGTAGCCTACGAGCAGTACTTC